A single sample is the source of the 32 T cell receptor beta chains below, sequenced in a study of PD-L1 blockade in urothelial cancer. Time point denoted: peripheral blood 6 weeks after treatment start. The method was immunoSEQ multiplex PCR; TCRdb's version includes in-frame clones alone and lacks a portion of them. In the table there are 45,000 to 55,000 clones, approximately 85% of which are singletons. The sequenced sample was PBMCs, obtained around atezolizumab (anti-PD-L1) treatment. The receptors were gathered from a man in his fifties or sixties with urothelial cancer.

CDR3: CSAGQSNQPQHF. CDR3 nucleotides: TGCAGCGCTGGACAGAGCAATCAGCCCCAGCATTTT. The V gene is TRBV29-1, the J gene TRBJ1-5; maybe TRBD1 (6 bases). The V gene's germline CDR1 is SQVTM and CDR2 ANQGSEA. CDR3 length: 12 amino acids. V shed 7 bases and J shed 1 base, with 8 bases lying between them.

For this clone: Other DNA sequences of this sample code for an identical CDR3. The rearrangement uses TRBV27 and TRBJ2-1; TRBD2 agrees at 10 bases. This CDR3 spans 17 amino acids. Per the germline V gene, CDR1 is MNHEY and CDR2 is SMNVEV (reference sequence). V lost 1 base and J lost 6; bases outside the gene matches: 9. The CDR3 loop is CASSLLASGRWGNEQFF. The CDR3 bases are TGTGCCAGCAGTTTATTAGCTAGCGGGAGATGGGGCAATGAGCAGTTCTTC.

The rearrangement uses TRBV27 and TRBJ2-1; no reliable D call. CDR3 length: 13 residues. V was shortened by 0 bases and J by 11 bases, with 11 bases between the two germline ends. Germline-derived CDR1 and CDR2 are MNHEY and SMNVEV (reference sequence). CDR3 DNA: TGTGCCAGCAGTTTATCATCTATCGAAAAGCAGTTCTTC. Residues: CASSLSSIEKQFF.

V gene TRBV5-5 combines with J gene TRBJ1-2, with TRBD1 as a possible D gene (6 bases). The CDR3 contains 16 residues. V lost 1 base to trimming and J lost 8 bases, with 21 bases between them. Germline assignment: CDR1 SGHKS and CDR2 YYEKEE (reference sequence). The CDR3 bases are TGTGCCAGCAGCTTGCACAGGACAGCCGACCCGAGAGGCTACACCTTC. Translation gives CASSLHRTADPRGYTF. The full variable domain, its missing parts supplied by reference TRBV5-5 and TRBJ1-2, is DAGVTQSPTHLIKTRGQQVTLRCSPISGHKSVSWYQQVLGQGPQFIFQYYEKEERGRGNFPDRFSARQFPNYSSELNVNALLLGDSALYLCASSLHRTADPRGYTFGSGTRLTVV.

The table lists this clone with a few counts. The chain combines TRBV28 with TRBJ2-3; perhaps TRBD2 as D (7 bases). Trimming cost V 2 bases and J 0 bases, with 15 bases left between them. Germline CDR1 MDHEN, CDR2 SYDVKM. This CDR3 region has 17 residues. The CDR3 DNA sequence: TGTGCCAGCAGTTTACGCGGCGGGGGCGGGAGCACAGATACGCAGTATTTT. It translates to CASSLRGGGGSTDTQYF.

The gene calls are TRBV10-2 and TRBJ2-1; 10 positions match TRBD2. Trimming removed 2 bases from V and 2 bases from J; junction bases left unmatched: 0. The CDR3 covers 15 residues. Germline values: CDR1 WSHSY, CDR2 SAAADI. CDR3 residues: CASSELAGAYNEQFF. For the CDR3, the DNA is TGCGCCAGCAGTGAGCTAGCGGGGGCCTACAATGAGCAGTTCTTC.

The chain carries TRBV11-2 and TRBJ2-3; D is perhaps TRBD1 (5 bases). The V end lost 4 bases, the J end lost 6 bases, and 23 bases lay between the germline ends. The CDR3 is made up of 17 amino acids. Germline lookup yields CDR1 SGHAT and CDR2 FQNNGV. The CDR3 reads CASSSLSARASWDTQYF. The CDR3 nucleotides read TGTGCCAGCAGCTCCTTAAGTGCCAGGGCCTCGTGGGATACGCAGTATTTT.

The rearrangement uses TRBV11-2 and TRBJ2-4; 7 positions agree with TRBD1. Trimming at V came to 1 base and at J to 5 bases, leaving 5 bases not matched to a gene. CDR1 and CDR2 (germline): SGHAT, FQNNGV. This CDR3 is built from 15 residues. CDR3 coding DNA: TGTGCCAGCAGCTTAGGGGGACAGTTGCAAAACATTCAGTACTTC. Translating it yields CASSLGGQLQNIQYF. The variable domain in full, completed from reference TRBV11-2 and TRBJ2-4, reads EAGVAQSPRYKIIEKRQSVAFWCNPISGHATLYWYQQILGQGPKLLIQFQNNGVVDDSQLPKDRFSAERLKGVDSTLKIQPAKLEDSAVYLCASSLGGQLQNIQYFGAGTRLSVL.

This rearrangement joins TRBV6-5 to TRBJ1-1; 7 bases agree with TRBD1. The CDR3 totals 15 residues. Germline assignment: CDR1 MNHEY and CDR2 SVGAGI. V was clipped by 2 bases and J by 4 bases; unmatched bases: 7. CDR3 DNA sequence: TGTGCCAGCAGTTACCACGACAGGGTGAGCACTGAAGCTTTCTTT. This translates into CASSYHDRVSTEAFF.

This rearrangement joins TRBV5-1 to TRBJ2-1; 9 bases match TRBD2. The V gene end was trimmed by 3 bases and the J gene end by 8 bases; junction bases not matched to a gene: 6. Germline CDR1 and CDR2: SGHRS and YFSETQ. The CDR3 sequence is 14 residues long. For the CDR3, the DNA is TGCGCCAGCAGCTCTAGCGGGGAGATCGATGAGCAGTTCTTC. Its protein is CASSSSGEIDEQFF.

This chain connects TRBV30 to TRBJ1-2; D perhaps matches TRBD1 (5 bases). Trimming took off 2 bases at V and 2 bases at J, with 15 bases between the two ends. The germline V gene encodes CDR1 GTSNPN and CDR2 SVGIG (reference sequence). CDR3 size: 15 residues. In nucleotides, the CDR3 is TGTGCCTGGAGTCTACTGTGGGGCCTAAACTATGGCTACACCTTC. This translates into CAWSLLWGLNYGYTF.

The rearrangement joins TRBV18 to TRBJ1-1; no reliable D call. Germline CDR1 reads KGHSH; CDR2 reads LQKENI. The CDR3 contains 15 residues. The V end lost 2 bases, the J end lost 3 bases, and 13 bases lay between the germline ends. The CDR3 protein is CASSPKNGAHTEAFF. Written as DNA, the CDR3 is TGTGCCAGCTCACCAAAAAATGGAGCGCACACTGAAGCTTTCTTT.

This clone was counted a few times. J is TRBJ1-5 and V is TRBV30; D unresolved. With 2 bases removed from V and 4 bases from J, the gap between germline ends came to 9 bases. This CDR3 has 13 amino acids. The V gene's germline CDR1 is GTSNPN and CDR2 SVGIG (reference sequence). The CDR3 DNA follows: TGTGCCTGGAGTTGGGGAGAAAATCAGCCCCAGCATTTT. Its protein product is CAWSWGENQPQHF.

CDR3 residues: CAWRWGRGNYGYTF. The DNA of the CDR3 is TGTGCCTGGAGGTGGGGAAGGGGTAACTATGGCTACACCTTC. V usage is TRBV30 and J usage is TRBJ1-2; TRBD1 might be the D (5 bases). CDR3 length equals 14 residues. Germline CDR1 and CDR2: GTSNPN and SVGIG (reference sequence). The V end lost 3 bases, the J end lost 1 base, and 12 bases lay between the germline ends.

The chain employs TRBV18 and TRBJ2-3, with 8 bases matching TRBD1. J lost 3 bases, V lost 3 bases, and 5 bases had no gene match. Per germline, CDR1 KGHSH and CDR2 LQKENI. The CDR3 covers 15 residues. CDR3 DNA sequence: TGTGCCAGCTCACCGGTACAGGGGGGAACAGATACGCAGTATTTT. This encodes CASSPVQGGTDTQYF.

The CDR3 DNA follows: TGTGCCAGCAGCCCGCCGGGACAGGGATACTCTGGAAACACCATATATTTT. Translated: CASSPPGQGYSGNTIYF. The gene calls are TRBV7-8 and TRBJ1-3; TRBD1 aligns across 9 bases. The CDR3 runs to 17 residues. The germline V gene has CDR1 SGHVS and CDR2 FQNEAQ. The J segment lost 0 bases and the V segment lost 5 bases, leaving 8 bases of the junction unmatched.

V gene TRBV18 combines with J gene TRBJ2-2; D may be TRBD2 (5 bases). Trimming removed 10 bases from V and 4 bases from J, with 19 bases in between. The CDR3 length is 15 residues. Germline CDR1 is KGHSH and CDR2 is LQKENI. CDR3 sequence: CAILVRAPPTGELFF. In nucleotides, the CDR3 is TGTGCCATCCTCGTGAGGGCACCTCCCACCGGGGAGCTGTTTTTT.

The rearrangement uses TRBV5-1 and TRBJ1-6, with 7 bases matching TRBD1. Germline values: CDR1 SGHRS, CDR2 YFSETQ. Trimming at V came to 3 bases and at J to 5 bases, leaving 2 bases not matched to a gene. This CDR3 comprises 14 residues. The CDR3: CASSWGQNNSPLHF. CDR3 coding DNA: TGCGCCAGCAGCTGGGGACAGAATAATTCACCCCTCCACTTT.

The V and J genes are TRBV11-3 and TRBJ2-3, with TRBD1 identical over 8 bases. The V segment lost 5 bases and the J segment 3 bases; nucleotides outside the gene matches: 4. The CDR3 has 14 residues. Germline V gene sequence: CDR1 SGHNT, CDR2 YENEEA. CDR3 loop: CASSQTGVTDTQYF. CDR3 nucleotide sequence: TGTGCCAGCAGCCAGACAGGGGTGACAGATACGCAGTATTTT.

The genes are TRBV2 and TRBJ2-2, with 12 bases identical to TRBD1. Per the germline V gene, CDR1 is SNHLY and CDR2 is FYNNEI. Germline trimming cut 3 bases from V and 5 bases from J; bases unmatched to any gene: 4. CDR3 length equals 16 residues. The CDR3 DNA reads as TGTGCCAGCAGTGACCGGGACAGGGGGCGAACCGGGGAGCTGTTTTTT. Translated: CASSDRDRGRTGELFF.

The sample holds one count of this clone. The gene calls are TRBV14 and TRBJ2-1; possible D gene TRBD2, 5 bases. V shed 0 bases and J shed 9 bases, with 9 bases lying between them. Germline loops: CDR1 SGHDN, CDR2 FVKESK. This CDR3 comprises 13 residues. This CDR3 is CASSQDLGSEQFF. For the CDR3, the DNA is TGTGCCAGCAGCCAAGATTTGGGGAGTGAGCAGTTCTTC. Combining the CDR3 with reference TRBV14 and TRBJ2-1 gives the whole variable domain EAGVTQFPSHSVIEKGQTVTLRCDPISGHDNLYWYRRVMGKEIKFLLHFVKESKQDESGMPNNRFLAERTGGTYSTLKVQPAELEDSGVYFCASSQDLGSEQFFGPGTRLTVL.

The gene calls are TRBV7-2 and TRBJ2-7; D gene unclear. CDR3 size: 17 residues. The germline V gene has CDR1 SGHTA and CDR2 FQGNSA. The ends were cut back, 2 bases at V and 4 bases at J, with 21 bases in the middle. CDR3 amino acids: CASSLSVGRVGWYEQYF. CDR3 sequence (DNA): TGTGCCAGCAGCTTAAGTGTGGGCAGAGTGGGCTGGTACGAGCAGTACTTC.

V usage is TRBV11-3 and J usage is TRBJ2-2; 12 nucleotides agree with TRBD2. Germline lookup yields CDR1 SGHNT and CDR2 YENEEA. The CDR3 covers 17 residues. V shed 4 bases, J shed 5 bases, and the junction held 8 bases outside the gene matches. CDR3 nucleotides: TGTGCCAGCAGCTCCCAACTAGCGGGAGGACTAACCGGGGAGCTGTTTTTT. It is translated as CASSSQLAGGLTGELFF.

The chain recombines TRBV5-1 with TRBJ1-2, with unresolved D. Deletions cut 0 bases from V and 2 bases from J, with 14 bases between. Germline V gene lookup returns CDR1 SGHRS and CDR2 YFSETQ. The CDR3 length is 16 residues. CDR3 bases: TGCGCCAGCAGCTTGGCCTCTACCGGGATAAACTATGGCTACACCTTC. Protein product: CASSLASTGINYGYTF.

The V and J genes are TRBV10-3 and TRBJ1-1; D call uncertain. Per the germline V gene, CDR1 is ENHRY and CDR2 is SYGVKD. There are 13 residues in the CDR3. V was shortened by 4 bases and J by 1 base, with 7 bases between the two germline ends. The CDR3 nucleotides are TGTGCCATCAGTGTCACTTCGAACACTGAAGCTTTCTTT. Protein: CAISVTSNTEAFF.

This clone was counted between two and nine times. The V gene is TRBV18, the J gene TRBJ2-7; 9 bases are shared with TRBD1. V was pared by 6 bases and J by 2 bases, with 8 bases of the junction left unmatched. CDR3 length: 15 residues. Per the germline V gene, CDR1 is KGHSH and CDR2 is LQKENI. CDR3: CASSLYRGPTYEQYF. The CDR3 region has the DNA TGTGCCAGCTCCTTGTACAGGGGGCCCACCTACGAGCAGTACTTC.

V gene TRBV19 combines with J gene TRBJ1-1, with D perhaps matching TRBD1 (5 bases). V was shortened by 3 bases and J by 11 bases, with 13 bases between the two germline ends. This CDR3 contains 12 residues. The germline V gene encodes CDR1 LNHDA and CDR2 SQIVND (reference sequence). This CDR3 is CASSIPGFVAFF. For the CDR3, the DNA is TGTGCCAGTAGTATCCCAGGGTTTGTTGCTTTCTTT. The full variable domain, completed using reference TRBV19 and TRBJ1-1, is DGGITQSPKYLFRKEGQNVTLSCEQNLNHDAMYWYRQDPGQGLRLIYYSQIVNDFQKGDIAEGYSVSREKKESFPLTVTSAQKNPTAFYLCASSIPGFVAFFGQGTRLTVV.

The rearrangement joins TRBV27 to TRBJ2-5; D might be TRBD2 (6 bases). The CDR3 is 15 amino acids. Trimming left V 5 bases short and J 2 bases short, with 15 bases between. CDR1 and CDR2 from the germline V gene are MNHEY and SMNVEV (reference sequence). CDR3 protein: CASSPEVGGQETQYF. DNA of the CDR3: TGTGCCAGCAGTCCTGAGGTGGGGGGTCAAGAGACCCAGTACTTC.

The V and J genes are TRBV4-3 and TRBJ2-7, with 8 bases fitting TRBD1. The CDR3 has 14 residues. J gave up 3 bases and V 1 base, and 2 bases lay outside the gene matches. CDR1 LGHNA and CDR2 YSLEER come from the germline V gene. For the CDR3, the DNA is TGCGCCAGCAGCCAAGGAGGGACAGGCTACGAGCAGTACTTC. Amino acid sequence: CASSQGGTGYEQYF.

This clone has a handful of counts. The J gene is TRBJ2-2, the V gene TRBV19; a possible D gene is TRBD1 (5 bases). This CDR3 has 14 amino acids. In germline, CDR1 is LNHDA, CDR2 SQIVND (reference sequence). V lost 9 bases, J lost 1 base, and 12 bases lay in between. The chain's CDR3 is CASLRTGNTGELFF. Here the CDR3 DNA reads TGTGCCAGCCTCCGAACAGGGAACACCGGGGAGCTGTTTTTT.

This clone was detected once. This CDR3 is CASSSGLAGTDTQYF. In DNA, the CDR3 is TGTGCCAGCAGCTCAGGACTAGCAGGCACAGATACGCAGTATTTT. The chain couples TRBV7-6 to TRBJ2-3; 8 bases align to TRBD2. CDR1 and CDR2 from the germline V gene are SGHVS and FNYEAQ. This CDR3 is 15 amino acids long. V was clipped by 4 bases and J by 1 base; unmatched bases: 4.

The J gene is TRBJ2-1, the V gene TRBV7-6; 9 nucleotides line up with TRBD2. CDR1 and CDR2 (germline): SGHVS, FNYEAQ. V was pared by 3 bases and J by 5 bases, with 11 bases of the junction left unmatched. This CDR3 region has 17 residues. CDR3 amino acids: CASSFHLAAGGNNEQFF. The CDR3 DNA sequence: TGTGCCAGCAGCTTCCATCTCGCGGCGGGGGGGAACAATGAGCAGTTCTTC.